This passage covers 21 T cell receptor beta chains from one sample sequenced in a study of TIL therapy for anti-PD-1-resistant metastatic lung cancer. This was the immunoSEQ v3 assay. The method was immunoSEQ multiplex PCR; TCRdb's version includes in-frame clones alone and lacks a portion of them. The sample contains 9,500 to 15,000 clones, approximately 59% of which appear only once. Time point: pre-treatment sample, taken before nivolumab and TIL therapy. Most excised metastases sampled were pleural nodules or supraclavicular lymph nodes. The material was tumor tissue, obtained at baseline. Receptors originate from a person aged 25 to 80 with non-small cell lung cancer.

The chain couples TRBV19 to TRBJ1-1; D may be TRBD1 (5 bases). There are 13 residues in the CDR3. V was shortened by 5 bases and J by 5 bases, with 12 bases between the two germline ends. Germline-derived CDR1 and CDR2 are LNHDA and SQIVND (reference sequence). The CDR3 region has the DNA TGTGCCAGTAGTTGGGCAGGGAAGACTGAAGCTTTCTTT. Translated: CASSWAGKTEAFF.

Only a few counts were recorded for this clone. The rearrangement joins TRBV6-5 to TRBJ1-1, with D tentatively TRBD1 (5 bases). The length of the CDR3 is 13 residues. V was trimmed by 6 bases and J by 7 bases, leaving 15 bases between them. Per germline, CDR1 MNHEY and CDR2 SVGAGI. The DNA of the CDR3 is TGTGCCAGCAGAGTCGAGAGACAGAGTGAAGCTTTCTTT. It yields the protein CASRVERQSEAFF.

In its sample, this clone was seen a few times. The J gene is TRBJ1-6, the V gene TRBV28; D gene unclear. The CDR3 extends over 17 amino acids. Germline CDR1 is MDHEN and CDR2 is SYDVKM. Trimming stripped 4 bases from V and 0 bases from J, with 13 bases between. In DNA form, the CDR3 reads TGTGCCAGCAGTTGGGCGAGGAGGAACTCCTATAATTCACCCCTCCACTTT. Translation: CASSWARRNSYNSPLHF.

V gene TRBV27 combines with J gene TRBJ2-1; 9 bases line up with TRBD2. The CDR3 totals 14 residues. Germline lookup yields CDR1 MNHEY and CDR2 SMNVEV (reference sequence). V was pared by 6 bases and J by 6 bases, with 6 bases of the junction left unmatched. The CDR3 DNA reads TGTGCCAGCAGAGAGGAACTAGCGGGCAATGAGCAGTTCTTC. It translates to CASREELAGNEQFF.

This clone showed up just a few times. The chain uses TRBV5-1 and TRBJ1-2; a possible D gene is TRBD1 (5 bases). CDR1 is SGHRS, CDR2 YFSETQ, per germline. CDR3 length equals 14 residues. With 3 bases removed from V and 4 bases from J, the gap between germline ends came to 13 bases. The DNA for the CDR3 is TGCGCCAGCAGCTCGCCGACAGCTTCCTATGGCTACACCTTC. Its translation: CASSSPTASYGYTF.

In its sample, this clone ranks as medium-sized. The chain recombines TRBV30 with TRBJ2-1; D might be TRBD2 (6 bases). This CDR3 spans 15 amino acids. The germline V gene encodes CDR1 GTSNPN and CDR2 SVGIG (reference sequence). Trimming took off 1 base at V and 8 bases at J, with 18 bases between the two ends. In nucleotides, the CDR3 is TGTGCCTGGAGTGCGGGACTCCCGACGCGAGATGAGCAGTTCTTC. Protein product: CAWSAGLPTRDEQFF.

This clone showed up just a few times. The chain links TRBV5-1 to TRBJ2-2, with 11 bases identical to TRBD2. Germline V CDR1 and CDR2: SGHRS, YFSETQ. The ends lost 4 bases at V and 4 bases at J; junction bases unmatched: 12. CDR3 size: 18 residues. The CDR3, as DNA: TGCGCCAGCAGCAAATCTAGCGGGGGGACCTGGAGCACCGGGGAGCTGTTTTTT. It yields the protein CASSKSSGGTWSTGELFF.

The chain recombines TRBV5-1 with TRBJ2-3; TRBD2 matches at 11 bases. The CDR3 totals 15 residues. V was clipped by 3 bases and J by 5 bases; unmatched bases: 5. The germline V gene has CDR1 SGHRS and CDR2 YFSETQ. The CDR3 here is CASSSTSGGKDTQYF. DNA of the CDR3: TGCGCCAGCAGCTCCACTAGCGGGGGTAAAGATACGCAGTATTTT.

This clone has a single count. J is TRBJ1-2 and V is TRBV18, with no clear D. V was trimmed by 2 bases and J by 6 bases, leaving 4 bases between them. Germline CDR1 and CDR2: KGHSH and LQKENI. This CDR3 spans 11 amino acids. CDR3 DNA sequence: TGTGCCAGCTCACCAGGGAATGGCTACACCTTC. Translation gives CASSPGNGYTF.

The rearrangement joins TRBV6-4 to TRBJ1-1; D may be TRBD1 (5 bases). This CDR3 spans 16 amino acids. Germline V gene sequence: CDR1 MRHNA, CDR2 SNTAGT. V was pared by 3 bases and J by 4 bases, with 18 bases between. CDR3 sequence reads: CASSDPEKGRATEAFF. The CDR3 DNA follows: TGTGCCAGCAGTGATCCCGAAAAGGGGAGGGCCACTGAAGCTTTCTTT.

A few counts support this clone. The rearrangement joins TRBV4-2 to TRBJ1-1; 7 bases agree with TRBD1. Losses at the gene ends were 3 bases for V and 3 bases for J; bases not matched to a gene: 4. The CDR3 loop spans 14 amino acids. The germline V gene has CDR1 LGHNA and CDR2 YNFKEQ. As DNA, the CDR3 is TGTGCCAGCAGCCATGTTACAGGGGACACTGAAGCTTTCTTT. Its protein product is CASSHVTGDTEAFF.

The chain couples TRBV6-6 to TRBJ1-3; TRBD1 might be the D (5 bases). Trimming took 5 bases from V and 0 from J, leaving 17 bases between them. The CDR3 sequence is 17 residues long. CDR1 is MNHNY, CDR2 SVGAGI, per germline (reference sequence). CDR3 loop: CASSPTRVQGSGNTIYF. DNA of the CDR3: TGTGCCAGCAGTCCAACGAGGGTTCAGGGCTCTGGAAACACCATATATTTT.

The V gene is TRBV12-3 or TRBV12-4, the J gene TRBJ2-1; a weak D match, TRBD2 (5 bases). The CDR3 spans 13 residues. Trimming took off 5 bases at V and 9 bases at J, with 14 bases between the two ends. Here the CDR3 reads CASSAGPGSEQFF. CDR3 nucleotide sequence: TGTGCCAGCAGTGCGGGTCCTGGTAGTGAGCAGTTCTTC.

CDR3 in amino acids: CAWSVGSAGGKPQHF. The CDR3 DNA reads TGTGCCTGGAGTGTAGGGTCGGCAGGGGGCAAGCCCCAGCATTTT. The genes are TRBV30 and TRBJ1-5, with TRBD1 matching 8 bases. Germline CDR1 reads GTSNPN; CDR2 reads SVGIG (reference sequence). The J segment lost 8 bases and the V segment lost 0 bases, leaving 9 bases of the junction unmatched. The CDR3 has 15 residues.

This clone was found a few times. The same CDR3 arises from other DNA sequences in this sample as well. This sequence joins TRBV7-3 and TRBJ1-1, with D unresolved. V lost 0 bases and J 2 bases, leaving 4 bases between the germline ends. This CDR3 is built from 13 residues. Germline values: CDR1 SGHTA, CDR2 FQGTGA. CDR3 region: CASSLTENTEAFF. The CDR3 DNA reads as TGTGCCAGCAGCTTAACTGAAAACACTGAAGCTTTCTTT.

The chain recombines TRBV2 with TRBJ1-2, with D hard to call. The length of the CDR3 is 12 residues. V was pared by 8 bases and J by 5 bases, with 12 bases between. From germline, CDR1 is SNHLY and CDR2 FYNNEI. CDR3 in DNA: TGTGCCAGCCCCGGGCCGCAGTATGGCTACACCTTC. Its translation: CASPGPQYGYTF. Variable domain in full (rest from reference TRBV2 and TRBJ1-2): EPEVTQTPSHQVTQMGQEVILRCVPISNHLYFYWYRQILGQKVEFLVSFYNNEISEKSEIFDDQFSVERPDGSNFTLKIRSTKLEDSAMYFCASPGPQYGYTFGSGTRLTVV.

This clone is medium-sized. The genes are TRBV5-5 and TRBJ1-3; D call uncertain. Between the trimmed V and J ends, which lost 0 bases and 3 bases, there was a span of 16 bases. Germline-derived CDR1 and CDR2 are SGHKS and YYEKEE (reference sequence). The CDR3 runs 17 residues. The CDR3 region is CASSLGAGKGVGNTIYF. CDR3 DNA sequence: TGTGCCAGCAGCTTGGGAGCAGGAAAGGGCGTTGGAAACACCATATATTTT.

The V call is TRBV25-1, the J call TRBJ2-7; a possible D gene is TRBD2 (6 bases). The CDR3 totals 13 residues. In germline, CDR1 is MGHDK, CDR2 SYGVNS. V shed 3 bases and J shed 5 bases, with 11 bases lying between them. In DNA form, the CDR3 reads TGTGCCAGCAGTGACCCGACTAGGGACGAGCAGTACTTC. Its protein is CASSDPTRDEQYF.

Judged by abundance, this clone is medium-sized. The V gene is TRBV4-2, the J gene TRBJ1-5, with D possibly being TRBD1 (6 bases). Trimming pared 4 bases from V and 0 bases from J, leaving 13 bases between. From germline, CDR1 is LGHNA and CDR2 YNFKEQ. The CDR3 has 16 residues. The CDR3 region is CASSLGQLDSNQPQHF. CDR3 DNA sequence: TGTGCCAGCAGCCTAGGACAGCTTGATAGCAATCAGCCCCAGCATTTT.

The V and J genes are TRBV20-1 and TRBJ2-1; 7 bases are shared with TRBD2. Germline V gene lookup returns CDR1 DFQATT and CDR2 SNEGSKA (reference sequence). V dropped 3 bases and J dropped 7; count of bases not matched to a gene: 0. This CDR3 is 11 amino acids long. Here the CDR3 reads CSARGGNEQFF. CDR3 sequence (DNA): TGCAGTGCTAGGGGGGGGAATGAGCAGTTCTTC.

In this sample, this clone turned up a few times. The CDR3, as DNA: TGTGCCAGCAGCACGGGGACTACCCTAAGCACAGATACGCAGTATTTT. Its translation: CASSTGTTLSTDTQYF. The gene calls are TRBV9 and TRBJ2-3; TRBD2 agrees at 7 bases. V gave up 4 bases and J gave up 0 bases; unmatched junction bases: 8. There are 16 residues in the CDR3. Germline V gene sequence: CDR1 SGDLS, CDR2 YYNGEE.